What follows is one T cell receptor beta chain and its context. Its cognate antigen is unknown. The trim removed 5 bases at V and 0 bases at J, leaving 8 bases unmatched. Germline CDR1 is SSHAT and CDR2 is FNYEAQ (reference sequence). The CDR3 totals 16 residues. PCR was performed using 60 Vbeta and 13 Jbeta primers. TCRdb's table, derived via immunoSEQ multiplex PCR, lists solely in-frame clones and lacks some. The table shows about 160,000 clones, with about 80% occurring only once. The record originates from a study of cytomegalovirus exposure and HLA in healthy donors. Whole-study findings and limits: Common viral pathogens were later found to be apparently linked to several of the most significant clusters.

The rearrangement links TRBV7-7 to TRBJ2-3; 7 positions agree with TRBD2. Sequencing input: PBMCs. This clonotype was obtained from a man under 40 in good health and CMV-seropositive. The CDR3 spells CASSRGSVRSTDTQYF. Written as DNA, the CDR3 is TGTGCCAGCAGCCGCGGGAGTGTCCGAAGCACAGATACGCAGTATTTT.